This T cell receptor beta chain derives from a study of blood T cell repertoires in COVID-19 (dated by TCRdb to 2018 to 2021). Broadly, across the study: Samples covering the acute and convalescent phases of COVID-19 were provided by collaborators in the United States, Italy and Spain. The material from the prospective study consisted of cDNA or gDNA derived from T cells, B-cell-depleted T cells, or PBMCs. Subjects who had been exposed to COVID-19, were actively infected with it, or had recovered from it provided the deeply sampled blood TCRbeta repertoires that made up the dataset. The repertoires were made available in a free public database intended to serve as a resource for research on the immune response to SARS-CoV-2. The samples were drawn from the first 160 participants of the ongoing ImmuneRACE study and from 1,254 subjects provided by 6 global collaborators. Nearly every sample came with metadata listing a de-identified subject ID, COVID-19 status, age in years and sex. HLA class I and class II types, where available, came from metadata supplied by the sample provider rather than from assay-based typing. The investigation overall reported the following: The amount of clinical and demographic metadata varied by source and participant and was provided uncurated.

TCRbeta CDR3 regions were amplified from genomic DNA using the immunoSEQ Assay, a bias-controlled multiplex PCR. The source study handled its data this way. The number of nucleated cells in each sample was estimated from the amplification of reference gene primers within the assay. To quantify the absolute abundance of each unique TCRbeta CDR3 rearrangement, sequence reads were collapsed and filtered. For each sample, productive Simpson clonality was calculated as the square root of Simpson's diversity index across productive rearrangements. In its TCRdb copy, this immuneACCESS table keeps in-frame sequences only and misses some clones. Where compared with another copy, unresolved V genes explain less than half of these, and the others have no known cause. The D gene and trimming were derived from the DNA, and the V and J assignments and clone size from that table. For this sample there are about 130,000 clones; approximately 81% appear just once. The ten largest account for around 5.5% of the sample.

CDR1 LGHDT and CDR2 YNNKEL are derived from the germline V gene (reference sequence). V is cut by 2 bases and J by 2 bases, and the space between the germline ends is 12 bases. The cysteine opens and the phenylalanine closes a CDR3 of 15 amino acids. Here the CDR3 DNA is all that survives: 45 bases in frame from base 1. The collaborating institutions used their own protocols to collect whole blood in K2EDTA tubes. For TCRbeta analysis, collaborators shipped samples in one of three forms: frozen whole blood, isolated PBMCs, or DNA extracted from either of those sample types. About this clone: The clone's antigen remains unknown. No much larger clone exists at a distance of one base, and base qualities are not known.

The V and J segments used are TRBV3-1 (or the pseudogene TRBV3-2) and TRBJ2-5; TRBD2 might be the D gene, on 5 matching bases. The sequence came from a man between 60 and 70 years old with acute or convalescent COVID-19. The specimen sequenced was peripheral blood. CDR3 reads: CASSQSGSWQETQYF. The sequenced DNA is TGTGCCAGCAGCCAAAGTGGGAGCTGGCAAGAGACCCAGTACTTC.